Shown below are 6 T cell receptor beta chains from a single sample sequenced in a study of cytomegalovirus exposure and HLA in healthy donors. Researchers ran the PCR with 60 Vbeta and 13 Jbeta primers. Some clones are missing from TCRdb's copy, which holds only in-frame ones; the method was immunoSEQ multiplex PCR. The repertoire includes about 150,000 clones, around 80% of them detected once, and about 12% sits in the top ten. The sample was PBMCs. The source is a man aged 35-49 years in good health and CMV-seropositive.

The chain recombines TRBV10-3 with TRBJ2-1; 12 nucleotides line up with TRBD2. This CDR3 has 17 residues. The germline CDR1 and CDR2 sequences are ENHRY and SYGVKD. V shed 4 bases, J shed 2 bases, and the junction held 6 bases outside the gene matches. The CDR3 nucleotides are TGTGCCATCAGTGGGGCTAGCGGGAGGGGGACCTACAATGAGCAGTTCTTC. Translation: CAISGASGRGTYNEQFF.

This clone was counted a single time. V and J are TRBV10-3 and TRBJ1-2; D call uncertain. This CDR3 contains 14 residues. V lost 0 bases to trimming and J lost 4 bases, with 9 bases between them. Per the germline V gene, CDR1 is ENHRY and CDR2 is SYGVKD. The chain's CDR3 is CAISESRAVYGYTF. In DNA form, the CDR3 reads TGTGCCATCAGTGAGTCGCGGGCAGTCTATGGCTACACCTTC.

The chain combines TRBV25-1 with TRBJ2-1; the D gene is possibly TRBD1 (5 bases). The germline V gene has CDR1 MGHDK and CDR2 SYGVNS. The CDR3 contains 13 residues. V lost 10 bases, J lost 2 bases, and 12 bases lay in between. CDR3 in DNA: TGTGCCACTTCCAGGGAAGCCTACAATGAGCAGTTCTTC. Its protein is CATSREAYNEQFF.

The chain joins TRBV28 to TRBJ2-3, with TRBD1 matching over 9 bases. Germline loops: CDR1 MDHEN, CDR2 SYDVKM. V was pared by 8 bases and J by 4 bases, with 16 bases of the junction left unmatched. The CDR3 length is 17 residues. CDR3 coding DNA: TGTGCCAGCGGTCCGGGGGGAGTGACAGGGGGTGCAGATACGCAGTATTTT. Translating it yields CASGPGGVTGGADTQYF.

The gene calls are TRBV28 and TRBJ2-1; TRBD1 might be the D (7 bases). Per germline, CDR1 MDHEN and CDR2 SYDVKM. Deletions cut 5 bases from V and 10 bases from J, with 21 bases between. The CDR3 totals 15 residues. The CDR3 sequence: CASSPPTGRYVEQFF. The CDR3 DNA reads as TGTGCCAGCAGTCCGCCGACAGGGAGGTATGTAGAGCAGTTCTTC.

The sample holds a few counts of this clone. This rearrangement joins TRBV9 to TRBJ2-3; TRBD2 is a possible D gene (6 bases). Germline V gives CDR1 SGDLS, CDR2 YYNGEE. This CDR3 has 12 amino acids. V lost 3 bases to trimming and J lost 7 bases, with 9 bases between them. CDR3 sequence (DNA): TGTGCCAGCAGCGAGGGGAGGAATACGCAGTATTTT. This gives the protein CASSEGRNTQYF.